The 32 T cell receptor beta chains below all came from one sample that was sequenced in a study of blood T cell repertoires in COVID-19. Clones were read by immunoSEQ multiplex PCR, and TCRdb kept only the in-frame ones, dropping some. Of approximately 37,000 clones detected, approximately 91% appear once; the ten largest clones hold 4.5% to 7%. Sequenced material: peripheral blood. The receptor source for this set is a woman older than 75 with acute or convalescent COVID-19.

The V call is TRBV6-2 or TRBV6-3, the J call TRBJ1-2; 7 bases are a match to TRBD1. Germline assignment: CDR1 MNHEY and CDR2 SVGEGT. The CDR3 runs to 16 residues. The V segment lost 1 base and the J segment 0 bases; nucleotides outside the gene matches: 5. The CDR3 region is CASSYLGTASNYGYTF. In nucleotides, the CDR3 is TGTGCCAGCAGTTACTTGGGGACAGCATCTAACTATGGCTACACCTTC.

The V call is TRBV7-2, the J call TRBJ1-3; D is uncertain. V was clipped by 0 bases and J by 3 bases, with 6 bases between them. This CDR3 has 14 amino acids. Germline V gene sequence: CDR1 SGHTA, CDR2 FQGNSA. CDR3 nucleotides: TGTGCCAGCAGCTTAGCAGGGAGTGGAAACACCATATATTTT. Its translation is CASSLAGSGNTIYF.

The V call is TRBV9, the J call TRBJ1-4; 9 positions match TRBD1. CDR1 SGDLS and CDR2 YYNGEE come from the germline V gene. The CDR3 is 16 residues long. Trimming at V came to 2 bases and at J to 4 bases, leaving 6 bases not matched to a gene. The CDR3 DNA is TGTGCCAGCAGCGTCGGGACAGGGCCTTTTAATGAAAAACTGTTTTTT. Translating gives CASSVGTGPFNEKLFF.

The CDR3 region has the DNA TGTGCCTCCTTGGCGGGGTTCGACACTGAAGCTTTCTTT. This codes for CASLAGFDTEAFF. V is TRBV15 and J is TRBJ1-1; no definite D call. With 11 bases removed from V and 3 bases from J, the gap between germline ends came to 16 bases. The germline V gene has CDR1 LNHNV and CDR2 YYDKDF (reference sequence). The CDR3 has 13 residues. The whole variable domain, remainder taken from reference TRBV15 and TRBJ1-1, is DAMVIQNPRYQVTQFGKPVTLSCSQTLNHNVMYWYQQKSSQAPKLLFHYYDKDFNNEADTPDNFQSRRPNTSFCFLDIRSPGLGDTAMYLCASLAGFDTEAFFGQGTRLTVV.

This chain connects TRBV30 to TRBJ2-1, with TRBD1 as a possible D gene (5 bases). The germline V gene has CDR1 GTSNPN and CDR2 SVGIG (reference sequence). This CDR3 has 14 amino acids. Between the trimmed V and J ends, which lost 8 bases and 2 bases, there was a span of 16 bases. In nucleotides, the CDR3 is TGTGCCCGTCAGGGTTGGGGTCCCTACAATGAGCAGTTCTTC. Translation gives CARQGWGPYNEQFF. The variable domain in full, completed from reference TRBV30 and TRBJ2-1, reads SQTIHQWPATLVQPVGSPLSLECTVEGTSNPNLYWYRQAAGRGLQLLFYSVGIGQISSEVPQNLSASRPQDRQFILSSKKLLLSDSGFYLCARQGWGPYNEQFFGPGTRLTVL.

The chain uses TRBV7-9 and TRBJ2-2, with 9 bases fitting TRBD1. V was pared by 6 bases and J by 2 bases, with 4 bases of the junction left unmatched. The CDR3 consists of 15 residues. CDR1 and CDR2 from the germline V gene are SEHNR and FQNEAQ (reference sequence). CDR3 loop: CASRKTGGNTGELFF. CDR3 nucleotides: TGTGCCAGCAGAAAGACAGGGGGTAACACCGGGGAGCTGTTTTTT.

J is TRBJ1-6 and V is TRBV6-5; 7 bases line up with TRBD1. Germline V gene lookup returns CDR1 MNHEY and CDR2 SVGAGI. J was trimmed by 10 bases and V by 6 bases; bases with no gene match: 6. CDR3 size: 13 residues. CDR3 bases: TGTGCCAGCAGAAGACAGGGATTGTCACCCCTCCACTTT. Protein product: CASRRQGLSPLHF.

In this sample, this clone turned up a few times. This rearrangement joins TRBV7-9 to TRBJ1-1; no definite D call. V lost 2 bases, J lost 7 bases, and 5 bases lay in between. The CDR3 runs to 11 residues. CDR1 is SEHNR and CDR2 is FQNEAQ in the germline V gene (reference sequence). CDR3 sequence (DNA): TGTGCCAGCAGCTTACAGTATGAAGCTTTCTTT. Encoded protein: CASSLQYEAFF.

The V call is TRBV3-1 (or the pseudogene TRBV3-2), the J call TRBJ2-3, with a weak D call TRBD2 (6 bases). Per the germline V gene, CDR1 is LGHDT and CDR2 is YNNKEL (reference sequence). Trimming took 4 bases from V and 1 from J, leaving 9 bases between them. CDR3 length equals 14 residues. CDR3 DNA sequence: TGTGCCAGCAGCCGCCGACTAGGCACAGATACGCAGTATTTT. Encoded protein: CASSRRLGTDTQYF.

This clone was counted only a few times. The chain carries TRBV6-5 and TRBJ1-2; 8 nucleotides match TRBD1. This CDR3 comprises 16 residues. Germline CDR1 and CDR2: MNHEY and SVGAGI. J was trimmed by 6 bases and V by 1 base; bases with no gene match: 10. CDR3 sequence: CASSYWGVGQGDGYTF. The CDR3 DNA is TGTGCCAGCAGTTACTGGGGGGTCGGACAGGGCGATGGCTACACCTTC.

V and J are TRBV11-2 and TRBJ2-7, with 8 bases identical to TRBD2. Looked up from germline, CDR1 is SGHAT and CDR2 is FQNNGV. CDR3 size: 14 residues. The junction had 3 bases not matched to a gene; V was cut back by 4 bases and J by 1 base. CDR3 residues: CASSSGTRSYEQYF. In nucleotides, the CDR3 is TGTGCCAGCAGCTCCGGGACTAGATCCTACGAGCAGTACTTC.

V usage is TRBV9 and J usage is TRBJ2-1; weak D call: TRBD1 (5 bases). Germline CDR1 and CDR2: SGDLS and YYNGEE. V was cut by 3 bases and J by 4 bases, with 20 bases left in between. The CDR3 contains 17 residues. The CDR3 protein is CASSGPQGPPYYNEQFF. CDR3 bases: TGTGCCAGCAGCGGCCCCCAGGGCCCACCTTATTACAATGAGCAGTTCTTC.

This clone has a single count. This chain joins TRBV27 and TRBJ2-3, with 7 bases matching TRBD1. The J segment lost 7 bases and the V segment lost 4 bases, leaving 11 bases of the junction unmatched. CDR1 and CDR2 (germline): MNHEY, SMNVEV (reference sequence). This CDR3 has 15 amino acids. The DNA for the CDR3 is TGTGCCAGCAGTTCGGACAGGACTTTCGGAAATACGCAGTATTTT. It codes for CASSSDRTFGNTQYF.

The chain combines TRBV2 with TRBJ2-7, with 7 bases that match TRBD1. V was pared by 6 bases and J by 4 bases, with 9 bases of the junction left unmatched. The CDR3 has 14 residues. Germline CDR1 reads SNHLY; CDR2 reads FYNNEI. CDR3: CASSPGQRFYEQYF. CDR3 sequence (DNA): TGTGCCAGCAGCCCGGGACAGAGATTTTACGAGCAGTACTTC. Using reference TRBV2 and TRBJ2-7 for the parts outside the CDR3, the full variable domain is EPEVTQTPSHQVTQMGQEVILRCVPISNHLYFYWYRQILGQKVEFLVSFYNNEISEKSEIFDDQFSVERPDGSNFTLKIRSTKLEDSAMYFCASSPGQRFYEQYFGPGTRLTVT.

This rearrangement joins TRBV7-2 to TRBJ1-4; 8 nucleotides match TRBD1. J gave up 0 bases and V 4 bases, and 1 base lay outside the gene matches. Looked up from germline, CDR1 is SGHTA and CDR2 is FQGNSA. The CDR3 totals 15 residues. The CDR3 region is CASSSQGATNEKLFF. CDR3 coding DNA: TGTGCCAGCAGCTCACAGGGGGCAACTAATGAAAAACTGTTTTTT.

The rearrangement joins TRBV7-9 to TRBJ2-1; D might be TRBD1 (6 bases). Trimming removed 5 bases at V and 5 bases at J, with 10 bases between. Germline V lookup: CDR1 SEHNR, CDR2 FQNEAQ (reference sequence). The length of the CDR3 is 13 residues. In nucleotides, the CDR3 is TGTGCCAGCAGCGTCGGACAGAACAATGAGCAGTTCTTC. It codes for CASSVGQNNEQFF. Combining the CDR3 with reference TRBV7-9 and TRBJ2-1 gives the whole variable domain DTGVSQNPRHKITKRGQNVTFRCDPISEHNRLYWYRQTLGQGPEFLTYFQNEAQLEKSRLLSDRFSAERPKGSFSTLEIQRTEQGDSAMYLCASSVGQNNEQFFGPGTRLTVL.

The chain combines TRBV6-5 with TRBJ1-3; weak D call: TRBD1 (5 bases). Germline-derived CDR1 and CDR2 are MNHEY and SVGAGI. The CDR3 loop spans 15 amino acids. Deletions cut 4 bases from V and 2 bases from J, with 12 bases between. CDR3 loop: CASSWQGSPGNTIYF. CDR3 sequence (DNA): TGTGCCAGCAGTTGGCAGGGATCCCCTGGAAACACCATATATTTT.

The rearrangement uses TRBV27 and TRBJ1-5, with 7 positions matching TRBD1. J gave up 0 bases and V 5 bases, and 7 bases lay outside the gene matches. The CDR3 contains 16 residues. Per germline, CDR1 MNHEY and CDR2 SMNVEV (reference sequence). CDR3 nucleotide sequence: TGTGCCAGCAGTCAAATTACAGGGGTTAGCAATCAGCCCCAGCATTTT. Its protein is CASSQITGVSNQPQHF.

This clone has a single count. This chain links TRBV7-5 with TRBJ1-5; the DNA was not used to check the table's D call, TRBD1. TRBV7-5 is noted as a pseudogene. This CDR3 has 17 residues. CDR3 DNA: TGTGCCAGAAGCTTAATCTCTAGAGACAGGGAGGTTCAGCCCCAGCATTTT. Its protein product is CARSLISRDREVQPQHF.

CDR3 region: CASSALTGTDTQYF. The CDR3 coding sequence is TGTGCCAGCAGCGCCCTGACAGGCACAGATACGCAGTATTTT. The chain recombines TRBV9 with TRBJ2-3; tentative D call: TRBD1 (5 bases). Trimming left V 3 bases short and J 1 base short, with 9 bases between. The CDR3 length is 14 residues. The germline V gene encodes CDR1 SGDLS and CDR2 YYNGEE.

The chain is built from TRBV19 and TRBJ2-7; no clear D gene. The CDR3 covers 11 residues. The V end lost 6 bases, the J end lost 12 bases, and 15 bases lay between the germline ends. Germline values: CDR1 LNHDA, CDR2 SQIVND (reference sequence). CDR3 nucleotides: TGTGCCAGTAGAAGAGATGTGAGGTTGTACTTC. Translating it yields CASRRDVRLYF.

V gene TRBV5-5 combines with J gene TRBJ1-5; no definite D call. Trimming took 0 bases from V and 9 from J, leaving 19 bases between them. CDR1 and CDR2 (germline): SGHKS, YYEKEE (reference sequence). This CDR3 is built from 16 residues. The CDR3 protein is CASSLVEGQSIRPQHF. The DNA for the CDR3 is TGTGCCAGCAGCTTGGTGGAGGGTCAATCAATTCGGCCCCAGCATTTT.

CDR3 residues: CASSLSRDRGASTNYGYTF. CDR3 bases: TGTGCCAGCAGCTTATCCCGGGACAGGGGCGCCAGTACTAACTATGGCTACACCTTC. V usage is TRBV7-2 and J usage is TRBJ1-2, with TRBD1 identical over 10 bases. The CDR3 covers 19 residues. With V trimmed by 2 bases and J by 0 bases, 12 bases remained unmatched. CDR1 is SGHTA and CDR2 is FQGNSA in the germline V gene.

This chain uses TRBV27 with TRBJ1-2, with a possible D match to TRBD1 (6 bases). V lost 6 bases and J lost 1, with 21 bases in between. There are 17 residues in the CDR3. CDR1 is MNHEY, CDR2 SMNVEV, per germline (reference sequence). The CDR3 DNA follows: TGTGCCAGCAGCCGGACCCCTCCAGGGGTGAATAACTATGGCTACACCTTC. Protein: CASSRTPPGVNNYGYTF.

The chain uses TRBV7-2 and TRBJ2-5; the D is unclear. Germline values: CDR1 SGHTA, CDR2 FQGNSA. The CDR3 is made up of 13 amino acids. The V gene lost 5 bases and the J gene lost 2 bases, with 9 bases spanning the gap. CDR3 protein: CASSQVPQETQYF. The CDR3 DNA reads TGTGCCAGCAGCCAGGTCCCACAAGAGACCCAGTACTTC.

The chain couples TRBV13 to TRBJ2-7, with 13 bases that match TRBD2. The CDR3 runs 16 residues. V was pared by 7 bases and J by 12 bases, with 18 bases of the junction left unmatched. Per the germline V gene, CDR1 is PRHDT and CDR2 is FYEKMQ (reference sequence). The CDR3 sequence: CASTLKGTSGAVRLYF. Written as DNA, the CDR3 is TGTGCCAGCACCCTCAAAGGGACTAGCGGGGCGGTAAGACTGTACTTC.

CDR3 in amino acids: CASSLYGSNYGYTF. The CDR3 DNA sequence: TGTGCCAGCAGCTTGTATGGCTCTAACTATGGCTACACCTTC. This chain uses TRBV5-8 with TRBJ1-2; D gene ambiguous. The germline CDR1 and CDR2 sequences are SGHTS and YDEGEE. Trimming took 1 base from V and 0 from J, leaving 7 bases between them. The CDR3 is 14 residues long. Filled out from reference TRBV5-8 and TRBJ1-2, the complete variable domain reads EAGVTQSPTHLIKTRGQQATLRCSPISGHTSVYWYQQALGLGLQFLLWYDEGEERNRGNFPPRFSGRQFPNYSSELNVNALELEDSALYLCASSLYGSNYGYTFGSGTRLTVV.

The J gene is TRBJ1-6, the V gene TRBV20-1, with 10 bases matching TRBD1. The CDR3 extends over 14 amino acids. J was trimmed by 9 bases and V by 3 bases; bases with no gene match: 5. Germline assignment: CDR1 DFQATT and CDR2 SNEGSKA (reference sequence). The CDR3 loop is CSASRTGGGSPLHF. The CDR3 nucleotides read TGCAGTGCTAGTAGGACAGGGGGAGGTTCACCCCTCCACTTT.

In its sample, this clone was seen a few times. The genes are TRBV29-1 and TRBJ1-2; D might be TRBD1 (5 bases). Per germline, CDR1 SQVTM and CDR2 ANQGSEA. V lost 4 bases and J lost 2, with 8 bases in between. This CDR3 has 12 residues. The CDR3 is CSVGGANYGYTF. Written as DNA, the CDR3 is TGCAGCGTTGGTGGGGCAAACTATGGCTACACCTTC.

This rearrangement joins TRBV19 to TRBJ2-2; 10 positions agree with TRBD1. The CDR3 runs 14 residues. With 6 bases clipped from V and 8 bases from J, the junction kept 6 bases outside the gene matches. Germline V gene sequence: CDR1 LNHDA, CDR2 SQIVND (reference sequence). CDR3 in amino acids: CASSLDRGQGELFF. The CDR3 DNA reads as TGTGCCAGTAGCCTAGACAGGGGGCAAGGGGAGCTGTTTTTT.

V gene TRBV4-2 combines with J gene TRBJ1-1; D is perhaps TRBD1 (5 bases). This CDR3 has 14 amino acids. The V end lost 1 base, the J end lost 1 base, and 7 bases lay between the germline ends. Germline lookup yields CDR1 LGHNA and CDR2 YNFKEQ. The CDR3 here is CASSQGGENTEAFF. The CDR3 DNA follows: TGTGCCAGCAGCCAAGGGGGGGAGAACACTGAAGCTTTCTTT.

The CDR3 region is CASSQPQAQTEAFF. DNA of the CDR3: TGCGCCAGCAGCCAACCCCAGGCCCAAACTGAAGCTTTCTTT. The gene calls are TRBV5-1 and TRBJ1-1; D ambiguous. V lost 4 bases and J lost 5, with 15 bases in between. Germline-derived CDR1 and CDR2 are SGHRS and YFSETQ. The CDR3 has 14 residues.